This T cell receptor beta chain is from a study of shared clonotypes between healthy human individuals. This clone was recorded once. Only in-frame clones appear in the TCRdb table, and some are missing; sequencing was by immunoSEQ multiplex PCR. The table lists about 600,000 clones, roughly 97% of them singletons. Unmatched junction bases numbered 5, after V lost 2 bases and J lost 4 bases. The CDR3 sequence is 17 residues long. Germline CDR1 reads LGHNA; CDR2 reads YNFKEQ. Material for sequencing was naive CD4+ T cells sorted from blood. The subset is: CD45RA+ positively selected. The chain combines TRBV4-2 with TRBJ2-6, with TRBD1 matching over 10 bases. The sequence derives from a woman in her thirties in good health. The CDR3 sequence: CASSQRGTGDGANVLTF. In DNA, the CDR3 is TGTGCCAGCAGCCAAAGGGGGACAGGGGACGGGGCCAACGTCCTGACTTTC.